The 30 T cell receptor beta chains listed next were all sequenced from one sample in a study of T cell repertoires in cytomegalovirus infection. Using its own MiXCR run on the reads, TCRdb lists one record per CDR3 protein. Of roughly 320,000 distinct CDR3 sequences in the sample, around 9.6% were seen once. Sequencing was done on a sample of PBMCs. All receptors come from a human donor in good health (CMV status not recorded). Some clones in this sample may be carry-over from other donors' samples.

In its sample, this clonotype was seen many times. The gene calls are TRBV14 and TRBJ2-5, with D maybe TRBD1 (5 bases). CDR1 SGHDN and CDR2 FVKESK come from the germline V gene. Between the trimmed V and J ends, which lost 4 bases and 0 bases, there was a span of 12 bases. This CDR3 is 15 amino acids long. CDR3 coding DNA: TGTGCCAGCAGCCCTTGGACACCGGACCAAGAGACCCAGTACTTC. This translates into CASSPWTPDQETQYF.

With respect to this clonotype: A read error is possible here, since a much larger clone lies one base away. The rearrangement joins TRBV20-1 to TRBJ2-7; possible D gene TRBD1, 6 bases. The V and J ends lost 2 bases and 5 bases respectively, with 19 bases between them. Germline CDR1 is DFQATT and CDR2 is SNEGSKA (reference sequence). The CDR3 contains 15 residues. This CDR3 reads CSARHGYRVSDEQYF. The CDR3 DNA sequence: TGCAGTGCTAGACACGGATACAGGGTCAGCGACGAGCAGTACTTC.

This clonotype was picked up a small number of times. This chain uses TRBV10-3 with TRBJ1-1, with D perhaps matching TRBD1 (6 bases). CDR1 is ENHRY, CDR2 SYGVKD, per germline. CDR3 length equals 15 residues. V was shortened by 11 bases and J by 6 bases, with 25 bases between the two germline ends. The CDR3 bases are TGTGCCTCCACAGGCGCGACAGGCTCAGGGGCTGAAGCTTTCTTT. It yields the protein CASTGATGSGAEAFF.

V usage is TRBV25-1 and J usage is TRBJ2-7; TRBD1 is a possible D gene (6 bases). Trimming pared 5 bases from V and 1 base from J, leaving 9 bases between. This CDR3 is built from 13 residues. Germline CDR1 is MGHDK and CDR2 is SYGVNS. The CDR3, as DNA: TGTGCCAGCAGTCATACAGGGTCCTACGAGCAGTACGTC. This translates into CASSHTGSYEQYV.

This clonotype was counted only a few times. V gene TRBV6-6 combines with J gene TRBJ1-4, with TRBD1 identical over 9 bases. In germline, CDR1 is MNHNY, CDR2 SVGAGI (reference sequence). The CDR3 contains 15 residues. V trimming: 6 bases; J trimming: 4 bases; junction bases outside the gene matches: 6. CDR3 DNA: TGTGCCAGCAGGGGGACAGGGCGCTTTAATGAAAAACTGTTTTTT. Encoded protein: CASRGTGRFNEKLFF.

Of note for this clonotype: This may arise from a read error, as a much more abundant clone is one base away. The chain employs TRBV28 and TRBJ1-5; D possibly corresponds to TRBD1 (5 bases). The CDR3 is 17 amino acids. Trimming took off 5 bases at V and 0 bases at J, with 17 bases between the two ends. Germline loops: CDR1 MDHEN, CDR2 SYDVKM. This CDR3 is CASSLTSGGDSNQPQHF. The DNA for the CDR3 is TGTGCCAGCAGTCTCACGTCCGGGGGGGATAGCAATCAGCCCCAGCATTTT.

This clonotype has only a few counts. The V gene is TRBV14, the J gene TRBJ2-3; D perhaps matches TRBD1 (6 bases). CDR3 length: 14 residues. The ends were cut back, 4 bases at V and 2 bases at J, with 10 bases in the middle. Germline assignment: CDR1 SGHDN and CDR2 FVKESK. DNA for the CDR3: TGTGCCAGCAGCCCCAGGGGATTCACAGATACGCAGTATTTT. This codes for CASSPRGFTDTQYF.

The chain carries TRBV5-1 and TRBJ2-3; D is possibly TRBD2 (5 bases). The V gene's germline CDR1 is SGHRS and CDR2 YFSETQ. V was trimmed by 4 bases and J by 1 base, leaving 19 bases between them. This CDR3 spans 17 amino acids. CDR3 sequence reads: CASSPLGGSRGTDTQYF. Here the CDR3 DNA reads TGCGCCAGCAGCCCCCTCGGAGGCTCGCGCGGCACAGATACGCAGTATTTT. The whole variable domain, filled in from reference TRBV5-1 and TRBJ2-3, reads KAGVTQTPRYLIKTRGQQVTLSCSPISGHRSVSWYQQTPGQGLQFLFEYFSETQRNKGNFPGRFSGRQFSNSRSEMNVSTLELGDSALYLCASSPLGGSRGTDTQYFGPGTRLTVL.

This clonotype was counted a few times. As DNA, the CDR3 is TGTGCCACCAGCAGAGTTGCTAACTATGGCTACACCTTC. Its translation is CATSRVANYGYTF. The rearrangement links TRBV15 to TRBJ1-2; D gene ambiguous. The length of the CDR3 is 13 residues. CDR1 is LNHNV and CDR2 is YYDKDF in the germline V gene (reference sequence). V dropped 1 base and J dropped 0 bases, with 3 bases sitting between them.

This clonotype was seen repeatedly, ten times or more. The rearrangement links TRBV7-2 to TRBJ2-1, with a weak D call TRBD1 (5 bases). CDR3 length: 16 residues. V shed 5 bases and J shed 3 bases, with 17 bases lying between them. Germline CDR1 and CDR2: SGHTA and FQGNSA. The DNA for the CDR3 is TGTGCCAGCAGCCCCGCTGGGGCGTATGTCTACAATGAGCAGTTCTTC. Amino acid sequence: CASSPAGAYVYNEQFF.

This clonotype was seen repeatedly, ten times or more. The chain links TRBV6-5 to TRBJ1-2; TRBD1 might be the D (6 bases). The V end was cut by 2 bases, the J end by 8 bases, with 12 bases between. The CDR3 is 13 residues long. Germline V gene sequence: CDR1 MNHEY, CDR2 SVGAGI. CDR3 sequence reads: CASSYGRGRGYTF. The CDR3 region has the DNA TGTGCCAGCAGTTACGGCAGGGGTAGGGGCTACACCTTC.

This clonotype was detected many times. The gene calls are TRBV7-2 and TRBJ2-5; no clear D. Germline V lookup: CDR1 SGHTA, CDR2 FQGNSA. The CDR3 contains 13 residues. V lost 2 bases and J 2 bases, leaving 6 bases between the germline ends. CDR3 in amino acids: CASSLYGQETQYF. The CDR3 coding sequence is TGTGCCAGCAGCTTATATGGGCAAGAGACCCAGTACTTC.

This clonotype was counted many times. The rearrangement links TRBV20-1 to TRBJ1-6; no clear D. V lost 0 bases, J lost 2 bases, and 17 bases lay in between. This CDR3 has 18 amino acids. Per the germline V gene, CDR1 is DFQATT and CDR2 is SNEGSKA (reference sequence). CDR3: CSARDWATGGTYNSPLHF. CDR3 bases: TGCAGTGCTAGAGATTGGGCAACGGGAGGCACCTATAATTCACCCCTCCACTTT.

At least ten counts were recorded for this clonotype. The chain employs TRBV28 and TRBJ1-5; TRBD1 is a possible D gene (6 bases). With 5 bases removed from V and 4 bases from J, the gap between germline ends came to 12 bases. Germline V gene sequence: CDR1 MDHEN, CDR2 SYDVKM. The CDR3 is made up of 14 amino acids. The CDR3 bases are TGTGCCAGCAGTGGCGGGACATTTAATCAGCCCCAGCATTTT. Its translation: CASSGGTFNQPQHF.

This clonotype was observed a few times. The rearrangement joins TRBV20-1 to TRBJ2-3; TRBD2 agrees at 13 bases. Trimming removed 0 bases from V and 9 bases from J; junction bases left unmatched: 9. Germline V gene sequence: CDR1 DFQATT, CDR2 SNEGSKA (reference sequence). The CDR3 is made up of 16 amino acids. CDR3 residues: CSARERTSGGPLTQYF. For the CDR3, the DNA is TGCAGTGCTAGAGAAAGGACTAGCGGGGGCCCCCTGACGCAGTATTTT.

This clonotype appeared many times. V usage is TRBV7-9 and J usage is TRBJ1-2, with no clear D. The CDR3 length is 14 residues. Trimming left V 7 bases short and J 3 bases short, with 15 bases between. Germline V lookup: CDR1 SEHNR, CDR2 FQNEAQ (reference sequence). The DNA of the CDR3 is TGTGCCAGCAAGAGGACGGTCCTTGACTATGGCTACACCTTC. This gives the protein CASKRTVLDYGYTF.

In its sample, this clonotype was seen many times. The gene calls are TRBV28 and TRBJ2-1; TRBD2 is a possible D gene (7 bases). CDR3 length: 15 amino acids. Trimming removed 5 bases at V and 9 bases at J, with 20 bases between. Germline loops: CDR1 MDHEN, CDR2 SYDVKM. The CDR3 protein is CASSPGGPSYGEQFF. The CDR3 DNA sequence: TGTGCCAGCAGTCCGGGGGGCCCTTCCTACGGTGAGCAGTTCTTC.

In its sample, this clonotype was seen a few times. This rearrangement joins TRBV20-1 to TRBJ1-5; TRBD1 is a possible D gene (6 bases). Germline V CDR1 and CDR2: DFQATT, SNEGSKA (reference sequence). Between the trimmed V and J ends, which lost 6 bases and 2 bases, there was a span of 14 bases. The CDR3 consists of 14 residues. CDR3 residues: CSARTRGGNQPQHF. CDR3 nucleotide sequence: TGCAGTGCACGAACGAGGGGGGGCAATCAGCCCCAGCATTTT.

This clonotype was recorded at least ten times. The V call is TRBV20-1, the J call TRBJ1-5; 8 bases line up with TRBD1. Unmatched junction bases numbered 8, after V lost 6 bases and J lost 4 bases. Per the germline V gene, CDR1 is DFQATT and CDR2 is SNEGSKA (reference sequence). The CDR3 covers 14 residues. CDR3: CSAPDTGGNQPQHF. Here the CDR3 DNA reads TGCAGTGCGCCGGACACAGGGGGTAATCAGCCCCAGCATTTT.

This clonotype was picked up many times. V is TRBV5-5 and J is TRBJ2-3; D is unclear. Trimming stripped 4 bases from V and 2 bases from J, with 8 bases between. The CDR3 length is 13 residues. Germline V gene lookup returns CDR1 SGHKS and CDR2 YYEKEE (reference sequence). CDR3 in DNA: TGTGCCAGCAGCCTTGGGCCCACAGATACGCAGTATTTT. It translates to CASSLGPTDTQYF.

The sample holds many counts of this clonotype. This chain links TRBV7-2 with TRBJ1-5; possibly TRBD1 for D (6 bases). With 2 bases removed from V and 0 bases from J, the gap between germline ends came to 20 bases. The CDR3 sequence is 19 residues long. Germline V gene data show CDR1 as SGHTA and CDR2 as FQGNSA. In DNA, the CDR3 is TGTGCCAGCAGCTTAAGGGGGGCGGGGAATCGATATAGCAATCAGCCCCAGCATTTT. Translating gives CASSLRGAGNRYSNQPQHF.

This clonotype was detected only a few times. The chain is built from TRBV29-1 and TRBJ2-2, with D uncertain. The CDR3 loop spans 11 amino acids. Trimming pared 6 bases from V and 3 bases from J, leaving 5 bases between. CDR1 SQVTM and CDR2 ANQGSEA come from the germline V gene. This CDR3 reads CSVTDTGELFF. The CDR3 DNA sequence: TGCAGCGTCACCGACACCGGGGAGCTGTTTTTT.

This clonotype was detected once. This may come from a read error, since a much larger clone is one base off. The V call is TRBV24-1, the J call TRBJ2-3; the D gene is possibly TRBD1 (5 bases). This CDR3 is built from 18 residues. Trimming shortened V by 2 bases and J by 5 bases, and 22 bases separated the two germline ends. CDR1 is KGHDR, CDR2 SFDVKD, per germline. Written as DNA, the CDR3 is TGTGCCACCAGTGATTCGACAGTGGGCCTAGTATCCGGAGATACGCAGTATTTT. This sequence encodes CATSDSTVGLVSGDTQYF.

This clonotype was found many times. The rearrangement uses TRBV6-6 and TRBJ2-1, with 10 bases fitting TRBD1. Germline V lookup: CDR1 MNHNY, CDR2 SVGAGI (reference sequence). V trimming: 6 bases; J trimming: 9 bases; junction bases outside the gene matches: 11. This CDR3 contains 15 residues. For the CDR3, the DNA is TGTGCCAGCAGCAACCCGCGGACAGGGGGGGGTGAGCAGTTCTTC. It yields the protein CASSNPRTGGGEQFF.

This chain uses TRBV18 with TRBJ1-3, with no clear D. The ends were cut back, 10 bases at V and 4 bases at J, with 17 bases in the middle. Germline V CDR1 and CDR2: KGHSH, LQKENI. There are 14 residues in the CDR3. For the CDR3, the DNA is TGTGCCACCCCCACGGAGCTAGGGGGAAACACCATATATTTT. Its protein is CATPTELGGNTIYF.

This sequence joins TRBV7-9 and TRBJ1-2; D not resolved. The ends were cut back, 2 bases at V and 10 bases at J, with 11 bases in the middle. The germline V gene encodes CDR1 SEHNR and CDR2 FQNEAQ (reference sequence). The CDR3 length is 12 residues. The CDR3 sequence is CASSLNTGFYTF. CDR3 DNA sequence: TGTGCCAGCAGCTTAAATACGGGCTTCTACACCTTC. The full variable domain, completed using reference TRBV7-9 and TRBJ1-2, is DTGVSQNPRHKITKRGQNVTFRCDPISEHNRLYWYRQTLGQGPEFLTYFQNEAQLEKSRLLSDRFSAERPKGSFSTLEIQRTEQGDSAMYLCASSLNTGFYTFGSGTRLTVV.

This clonotype was seen many times. The chain has TRBV29-1 and TRBJ2-2; perhaps TRBD2 as D (6 bases). Germline V gene sequence: CDR1 SQVTM, CDR2 ANQGSEA. The ends were cut back, 5 bases at V and 4 bases at J, with 11 bases in the middle. The CDR3 length is 13 residues. The DNA for the CDR3 is TGCAGCGTTACGGGAGCAGGCACCGGGGAGCTGTTTTTT. This encodes CSVTGAGTGELFF.

The chain has TRBV5-6 and TRBJ2-1; 7 nucleotides match TRBD2. Germline V gene sequence: CDR1 SGHDT, CDR2 YYEEEE. V was pared by 4 bases and J by 6 bases, with 7 bases of the junction left unmatched. There are 14 residues in the CDR3. In DNA, the CDR3 is TGTGCCAGCAGCCCCGGGGGGAACCCCAATGAGCAGTTCTTC. Protein: CASSPGGNPNEQFF.

This clonotype occurred many times. The chain carries TRBV28 and TRBJ2-7, with 8 bases that match TRBD1. CDR1 is MDHEN and CDR2 is SYDVKM in the germline V gene. This CDR3 contains 12 residues. Germline trimming cut 5 bases from V and 6 bases from J; bases unmatched to any gene: 3. CDR3 nucleotide sequence: TGTGCCAGCAGTGGGACAGGTGTCGAGCAGTACGTC. Protein product: CASSGTGVEQYV.

This clonotype was picked up many times. The CDR3 DNA follows: TGCGCCAGCAGTGAACAGGGGATCGGCACTGAAGCTTTCTTT. This translates into CASSEQGIGTEAFF. This chain uses TRBV10-1 with TRBJ1-1; 7 positions match TRBD1. With 3 bases clipped from V and 4 bases from J, the junction kept 5 bases outside the gene matches. CDR3 length: 14 amino acids. Germline CDR1 reads WNHNN; CDR2 reads SYGVQD (reference sequence).